Following are 22 T cell receptor beta chains from one sample sequenced in a study of blood T cell repertoires in COVID-19. TCRdb's table, derived via immunoSEQ multiplex PCR, lists solely in-frame clones and lacks some. Among 120,000 to 150,000 clones, over 75% were seen once, and the ten largest hold more than 4%. Material for sequencing was peripheral blood. These receptor sequences come from a woman aged 50 to 65 with acute or convalescent COVID-19.

This chain uses TRBV6-1 with TRBJ1-5; D is undetermined. V dropped 3 bases and J dropped 4 bases, with 22 bases sitting between them. Germline-derived CDR1 and CDR2 are MNHNS and SASEGT. This CDR3 spans 18 amino acids. The CDR3 DNA reads as TGTGCCAGCAGTGATCCGGGAAAATCGGGCCTGGGGAATCAGCCCCAGCATTTT. This translates into CASSDPGKSGLGNQPQHF.

This chain connects TRBV11-3 to TRBJ2-3; maybe TRBD2 (7 bases). V was trimmed by 4 bases and J by 4 bases, leaving 12 bases between them. Germline CDR1 is SGHNT and CDR2 is YENEEA. This CDR3 has 14 residues. The CDR3 protein is CASSSRGAPDTQYF. For the CDR3, the DNA is TGTGCCAGCAGCTCCCGGGGGGCCCCAGATACGCAGTATTTT. Based on the CDR3 plus reference TRBV11-3 and TRBJ2-3, the full variable domain is EAGVVQSPRYKIIEKKQPVAFWCNPISGHNTLYWYLQNLGQGPELLIRYENEEAVDDSQLPKDRFSAERLKGVDSTLKIQPAELGDSAVYLCASSSRGAPDTQYFGPGTRLTVL.

This clone was seen a handful of times. The chain uses TRBV7-2 and TRBJ1-4; tentatively, D is TRBD1 (5 bases). Germline lookup yields CDR1 SGHTA and CDR2 FQGNSA. V was clipped by 6 bases and J by 8 bases, with 13 bases between them. The CDR3 length is 13 residues. The CDR3: CASRQKGAEKLFF. In nucleotides, the CDR3 is TGTGCCAGCAGGCAAAAAGGGGCAGAAAAACTGTTTTTT. Together with reference TRBV7-2 and TRBJ1-4, the CDR3 gives the full variable domain: GAGVSQSPSNKVTEKGKDVELRCDPISGHTALYWYRQSLGQGLEFLIYFQGNSAPDKSGLPSDRFSAERTGGSVSTLTIQRTQQEDSAVYLCASRQKGAEKLFFGSGTQLSVL.

The V and J genes are TRBV5-1 and TRBJ1-1; 8 bases fit TRBD1. CDR1 is SGHRS, CDR2 YFSETQ, per germline. The CDR3 runs to 17 residues. V lost 2 bases and J lost 5; bases outside the gene matches: 14. The CDR3 DNA reads TGCGCCAGCAGCTTCTTAGGACAGGGAGGGTTAGGGACTGAAGCTTTCTTT. The encoded protein is CASSFLGQGGLGTEAFF.

V usage is TRBV5-6 and J usage is TRBJ2-5, with unresolved D. V was shortened by 4 bases and J by 5 bases, with 15 bases between the two germline ends. CDR1 and CDR2 (germline): SGHDT, YYEEEE. The CDR3 is made up of 14 amino acids. The CDR3 nucleotides read TGTGCCAGCAGCCTGGTCCCACCCCGGGAGACCCAGTACTTC. It yields the protein CASSLVPPRETQYF.

The rearrangement links TRBV9 to TRBJ1-2; maybe TRBD1 (6 bases). Germline assignment: CDR1 SGDLS and CDR2 YYNGEE. Deletions cut 0 bases from V and 8 bases from J, with 14 bases between. This CDR3 contains 14 residues. CDR3 amino acids: CASSVDGWTAGYTF. The CDR3 region has the DNA TGTGCCAGCAGCGTAGATGGGTGGACAGCGGGCTACACCTTC.

The rearrangement links TRBV7-2 to TRBJ2-6; D might be TRBD1 (5 bases). Trimming cost V 3 bases and J 0 bases, with 9 bases left between them. From germline, CDR1 is SGHTA and CDR2 FQGNSA. This CDR3 has 16 amino acids. The CDR3 DNA is TGTGCCAGCAGCTTTCAGGGTCTCTCTGGGGCCAACGTCCTGACTTTC. As protein: CASSFQGLSGANVLTF.

The chain has TRBV7-2 and TRBJ2-2, with TRBD2 identical over 15 bases. The germline CDR1 and CDR2 sequences are SGHTA and FQGNSA. This CDR3 comprises 20 residues. The V segment lost 0 bases and the J segment 4 bases; nucleotides outside the gene matches: 9. The CDR3 nucleotides read TGTGCCAGCAGCTTAGCAGCGTTGGGACTAGCGGGGGGTGGCACCGGGGAGCTGTTTTTT. It specifies CASSLAALGLAGGGTGELFF. Together with reference TRBV7-2 and TRBJ2-2, the CDR3 gives the full variable domain: GAGVSQSPSNKVTEKGKDVELRCDPISGHTALYWYRQSLGQGLEFLIYFQGNSAPDKSGLPSDRFSAERTGGSVSTLTIQRTQQEDSAVYLCASSLAALGLAGGGTGELFFGEGSRLTVL.

CDR3 coding DNA: TGTGCCAGCGGAGGGATTACGGGTGAAAAACTGTTTTTT. It encodes CASGGITGEKLFF. This chain links TRBV6-1 with TRBJ1-4; D unresolved. Germline CDR1 and CDR2: MNHNS and SASEGT. The CDR3 runs to 13 residues. V lost 8 bases and J 7 bases, leaving 14 bases between the germline ends.

V is TRBV6-5 and J is TRBJ2-2; maybe TRBD1 (6 bases). This CDR3 region has 11 residues. Germline CDR1 MNHEY, CDR2 SVGAGI. The germline V and J ends were trimmed by 10 bases and 5 bases, with 8 bases remaining between them. CDR3 DNA: TGTGCCATCCAGGGGACCGGGGAGCTGTTTTTT. Protein: CAIQGTGELFF.

This clone came up a few times. V usage is TRBV5-1 and J usage is TRBJ2-1; TRBD2 matches 10 bases. Trimming cost V 4 bases and J 3 bases; bases outside gene matches: 4. Germline CDR1 reads SGHRS; CDR2 reads YFSETQ. The length of the CDR3 is 15 residues. The CDR3 coding sequence is TGCGCCAGCAGCGCCAGCGGGGGGGGCTACAATGAGCAGTTCTTC. Its translation is CASSASGGGYNEQFF.

The rearrangement links TRBV27 to TRBJ1-6, with TRBD1 matching over 10 bases. Germline assignment: CDR1 MNHEY and CDR2 SMNVEV (reference sequence). Germline trimming cut 4 bases from V and 8 bases from J; bases unmatched to any gene: 11. This CDR3 has 17 residues. The CDR3: CASSSYPGTGADSPLHF. The CDR3 DNA follows: TGTGCCAGCAGTTCATACCCCGGGACAGGGGCTGATTCACCCCTCCACTTT.

This chain uses TRBV7-3 with TRBJ1-1; possibly TRBD1 for D (6 bases). Looked up from germline, CDR1 is SGHTA and CDR2 is FQGTGA. Trimming pared 3 bases from V and 4 bases from J, leaving 9 bases between. This CDR3 spans 13 amino acids. The CDR3 sequence: CASSFGGLTEAFF. CDR3 in DNA: TGTGCCAGCAGCTTCGGGGGGCTCACTGAAGCTTTCTTT.

The V gene is TRBV12-3 or TRBV12-4, the J gene TRBJ1-2; 7 bases map to TRBD1. V shed 6 bases and J 3 bases; nucleotides not matched to a gene: 4. The CDR3 consists of 13 residues. CDR3 amino acids: CASRGTVYYGYTF. The CDR3 region has the DNA TGTGCCAGCAGGGGGACAGTATACTATGGCTACACCTTC.

The V call is TRBV4-3, the J call TRBJ2-1, with 7 bases lining up with TRBD2. The CDR3 has 17 residues. Germline-derived CDR1 and CDR2 are LGHNA and YSLEER. V dropped 1 base and J dropped 4; count of bases not matched to a gene: 10. The CDR3 sequence is CASSQVLTRGRYNEQFF. DNA for the CDR3: TGCGCCAGCAGCCAAGTGCTGACGCGGGGGAGATACAATGAGCAGTTCTTC.

The gene calls are TRBV28 and TRBJ1-1; tentative D call: TRBD1 (6 bases). Trimming left V 6 bases short and J 6 bases short, with 14 bases between. Germline loops: CDR1 MDHEN, CDR2 SYDVKM. This CDR3 comprises 13 residues. The CDR3 reads CASRTGTPAEAFF. In DNA form, the CDR3 reads TGTGCCAGCAGGACCGGGACACCAGCTGAAGCTTTCTTT.

V gene TRBV5-1 combines with J gene TRBJ1-6, with TRBD1 matching 11 bases. The V segment lost 3 bases and the J segment 10 bases; nucleotides outside the gene matches: 6. This CDR3 is 15 amino acids long. Germline V gives CDR1 SGHRS, CDR2 YFSETQ. The DNA of the CDR3 is TGCGCCAGCAGCTCGGGACAGGGGGGTCGGTCACCCCTCCACTTT. Translated, it gives CASSSGQGGRSPLHF.

V gene TRBV5-1 combines with J gene TRBJ1-1; the D is unclear. Germline-derived CDR1 and CDR2 are SGHRS and YFSETQ. V shed 4 bases and J shed 0 bases, with 10 bases lying between them. This CDR3 contains 14 residues. CDR3 region: CASSQTGMNTEAFF. CDR3 nucleotides: TGCGCCAGCAGCCAGACGGGAATGAACACTGAAGCTTTCTTT. The whole variable domain, filled in from reference TRBV5-1 and TRBJ1-1, reads KAGVTQTPRYLIKTRGQQVTLSCSPISGHRSVSWYQQTPGQGLQFLFEYFSETQRNKGNFPGRFSGRQFSNSRSEMNVSTLELGDSALYLCASSQTGMNTEAFFGQGTRLTVV.

V gene TRBV7-8 combines with J gene TRBJ1-3; D uncertain. The V gene's germline CDR1 is SGHVS and CDR2 FQNEAQ. Trimming pared 5 bases from V and 0 bases from J, leaving 8 bases between. The CDR3 has 14 amino acids. The CDR3 bases are TGTGCCAGCAGCCCATCGAGCTCTGGAAACACCATATATTTT. Translation: CASSPSSSGNTIYF.

V gene TRBV6-2 or TRBV6-3 combines with J gene TRBJ2-7; no reliable D call. From germline, CDR1 is MNHEY and CDR2 SVGEGT. The germline V and J ends were trimmed by 5 bases and 1 base, with 18 bases remaining between them. The CDR3 sequence is 16 residues long. The CDR3 bases are TGTGCCAGCAGTCCCTACTCTGCGACTGATTCCTACGAGCAGTACTTC. Its protein product is CASSPYSATDSYEQYF.

This clone was detected once. The CDR3 protein is CSVRGTGSEKLFF. CDR3 bases: TGCAGCGTGAGGGGGACAGGTTCTGAAAAACTGTTTTTT. The V gene is TRBV29-1, the J gene TRBJ1-4, with 8 nucleotides matching TRBD1. Losses at the gene ends were 6 bases for V and 7 bases for J; bases not matched to a gene: 7. The CDR3 totals 13 residues. Germline assignment: CDR1 SQVTM and CDR2 ANQGSEA.

CDR3 amino acids: CASSQEIGTATHLGGYTF. The CDR3 nucleotides read TGTGCCAGCAGCCAAGAGATCGGGACAGCTACTCATTTGGGTGGCTACACCTTC. This rearrangement joins TRBV14 to TRBJ1-2; 7 nucleotides match TRBD1. Germline CDR1 SGHDN, CDR2 FVKESK. This CDR3 has 18 residues. The V gene end was trimmed by 0 bases and the J gene end by 7 bases; junction bases not matched to a gene: 17.